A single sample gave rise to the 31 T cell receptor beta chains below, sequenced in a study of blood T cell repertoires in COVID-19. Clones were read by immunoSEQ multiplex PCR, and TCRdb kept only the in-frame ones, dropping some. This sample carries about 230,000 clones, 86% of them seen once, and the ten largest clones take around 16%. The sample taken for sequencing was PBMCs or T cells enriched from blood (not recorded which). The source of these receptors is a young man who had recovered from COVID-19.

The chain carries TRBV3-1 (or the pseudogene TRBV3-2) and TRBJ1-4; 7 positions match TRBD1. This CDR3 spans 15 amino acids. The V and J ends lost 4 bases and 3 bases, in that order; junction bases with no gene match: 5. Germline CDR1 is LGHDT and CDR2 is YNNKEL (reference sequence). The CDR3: CASSPTQGANEKLFF. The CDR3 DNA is TGTGCCAGCAGCCCTACCCAGGGGGCTAATGAAAAACTGTTTTTT.

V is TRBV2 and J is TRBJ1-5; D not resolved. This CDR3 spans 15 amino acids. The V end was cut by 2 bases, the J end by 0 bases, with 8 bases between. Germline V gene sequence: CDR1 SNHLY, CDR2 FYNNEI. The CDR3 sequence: CASSENHYSNQPQHF. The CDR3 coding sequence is TGTGCCAGCAGTGAAAACCACTATAGCAATCAGCCCCAGCATTTT.

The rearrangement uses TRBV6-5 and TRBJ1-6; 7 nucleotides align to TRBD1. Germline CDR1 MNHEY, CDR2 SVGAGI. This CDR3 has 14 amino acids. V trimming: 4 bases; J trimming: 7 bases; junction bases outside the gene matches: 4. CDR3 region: CASSWTGGNSPLHF. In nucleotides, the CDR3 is TGTGCCAGCAGTTGGACAGGAGGGAATTCACCCCTCCACTTT.

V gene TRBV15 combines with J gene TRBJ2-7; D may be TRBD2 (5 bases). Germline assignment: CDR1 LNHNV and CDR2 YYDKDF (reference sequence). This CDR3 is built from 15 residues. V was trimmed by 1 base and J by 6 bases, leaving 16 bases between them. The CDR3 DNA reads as TGTGCCACCAGCAGAGTCCGGACGGGGTCTACCGAGCAGTACTTC. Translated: CATSRVRTGSTEQYF.

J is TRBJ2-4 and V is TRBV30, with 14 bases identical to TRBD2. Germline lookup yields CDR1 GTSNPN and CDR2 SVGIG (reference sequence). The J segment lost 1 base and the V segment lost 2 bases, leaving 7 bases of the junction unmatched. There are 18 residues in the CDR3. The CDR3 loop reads CAWSWTSGGFSAKNIQYF. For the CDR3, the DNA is TGTGCCTGGAGTTGGACTAGCGGGGGGTTTTCGGCCAAAAACATTCAGTACTTC.

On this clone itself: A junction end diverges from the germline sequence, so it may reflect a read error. This CDR3 is CATGGGVQAQHF. The CDR3 coding sequence is TGTGCCACCGGGGGAGGAGTTCAGGCCCAGCATTTT. The chain has TRBV28 and TRBJ1-5; the D gene is possibly TRBD1 (5 bases). Per germline, CDR1 MDHEN and CDR2 SYDVKM. The CDR3 has 12 amino acids.

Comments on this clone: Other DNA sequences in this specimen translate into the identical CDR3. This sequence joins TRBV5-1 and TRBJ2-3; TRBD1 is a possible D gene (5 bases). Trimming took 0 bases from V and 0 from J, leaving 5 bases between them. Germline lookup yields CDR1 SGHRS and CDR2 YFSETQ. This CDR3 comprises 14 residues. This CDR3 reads CASSLGQSTDTQYF. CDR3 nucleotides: TGCGCCAGCAGCTTGGGACAGAGCACAGATACGCAGTATTTT. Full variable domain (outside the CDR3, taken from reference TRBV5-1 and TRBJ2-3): KAGVTQTPRYLIKTRGQQVTLSCSPISGHRSVSWYQQTPGQGLQFLFEYFSETQRNKGNFPGRFSGRQFSNSRSEMNVSTLELGDSALYLCASSLGQSTDTQYFGPGTRLTVL.

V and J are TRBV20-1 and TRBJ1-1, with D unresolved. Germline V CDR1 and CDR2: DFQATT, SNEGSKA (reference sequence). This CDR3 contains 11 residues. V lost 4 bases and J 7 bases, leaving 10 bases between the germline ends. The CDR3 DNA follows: TGCAGTGCTATCCCGGGGAATGAAGCTTTCTTT. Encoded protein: CSAIPGNEAFF.

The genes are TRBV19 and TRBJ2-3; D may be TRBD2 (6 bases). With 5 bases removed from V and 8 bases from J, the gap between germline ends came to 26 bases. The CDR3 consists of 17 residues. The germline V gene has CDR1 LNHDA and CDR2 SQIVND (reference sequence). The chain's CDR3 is CASSPTGTAGFRGTQYF. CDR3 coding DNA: TGTGCCAGTAGTCCTACCGGGACGGCGGGATTTCGGGGTACGCAGTATTTT.

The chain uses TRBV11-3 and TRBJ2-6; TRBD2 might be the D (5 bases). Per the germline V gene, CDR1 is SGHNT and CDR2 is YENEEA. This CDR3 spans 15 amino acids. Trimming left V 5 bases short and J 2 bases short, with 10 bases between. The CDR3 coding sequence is TGTGCCAGCAGCCCAGACGGGGCTGGGGCCAACGTCCTGACTTTC. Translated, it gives CASSPDGAGANVLTF.

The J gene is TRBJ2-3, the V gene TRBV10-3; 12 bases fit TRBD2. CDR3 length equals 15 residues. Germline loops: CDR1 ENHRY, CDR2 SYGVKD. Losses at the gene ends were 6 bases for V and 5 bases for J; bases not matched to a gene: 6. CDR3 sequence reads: CAISPLAGGGDTQYF. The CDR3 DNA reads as TGTGCCATCAGCCCGCTAGCGGGAGGGGGAGATACGCAGTATTTT.

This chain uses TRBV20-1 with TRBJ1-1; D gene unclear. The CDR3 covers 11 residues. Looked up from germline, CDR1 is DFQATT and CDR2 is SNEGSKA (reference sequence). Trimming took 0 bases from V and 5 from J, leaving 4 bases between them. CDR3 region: CSARDNTEAFF. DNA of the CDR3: TGCAGTGCTAGAGATAATACTGAAGCTTTCTTT.

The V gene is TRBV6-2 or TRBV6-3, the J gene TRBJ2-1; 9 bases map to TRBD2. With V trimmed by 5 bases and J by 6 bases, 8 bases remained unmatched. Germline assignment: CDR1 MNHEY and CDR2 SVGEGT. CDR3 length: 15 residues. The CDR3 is CASSKQRGVGNEQFF. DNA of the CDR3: TGTGCCAGCAGTAAACAGCGGGGGGTCGGCAATGAGCAGTTCTTC.

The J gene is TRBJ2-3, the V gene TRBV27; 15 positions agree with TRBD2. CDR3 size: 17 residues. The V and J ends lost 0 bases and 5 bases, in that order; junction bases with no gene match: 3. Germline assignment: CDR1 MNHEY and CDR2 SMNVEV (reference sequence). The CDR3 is CASSLSGTSGRIDTQYF. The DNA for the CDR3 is TGTGCCAGCAGTTTATCGGGGACTAGCGGGAGGATAGATACGCAGTATTTT.

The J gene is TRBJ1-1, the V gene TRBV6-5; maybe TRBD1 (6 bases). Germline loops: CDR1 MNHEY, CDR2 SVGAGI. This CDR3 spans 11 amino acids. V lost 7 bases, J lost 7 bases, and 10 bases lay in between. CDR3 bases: TGTGCCAGCACTCAGGGGCTTGAAGCTTTCTTT. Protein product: CASTQGLEAFF.

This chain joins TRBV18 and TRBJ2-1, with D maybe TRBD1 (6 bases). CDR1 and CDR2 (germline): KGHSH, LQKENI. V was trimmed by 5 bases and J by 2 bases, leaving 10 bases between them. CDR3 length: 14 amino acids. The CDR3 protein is CASSDRSPYNEQFF. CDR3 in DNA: TGTGCCAGCTCAGACAGGTCCCCCTACAATGAGCAGTTCTTC.

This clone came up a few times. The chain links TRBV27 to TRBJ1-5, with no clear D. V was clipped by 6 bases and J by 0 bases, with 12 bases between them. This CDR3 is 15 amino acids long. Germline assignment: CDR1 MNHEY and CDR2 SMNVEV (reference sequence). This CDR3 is CASSPWLNSNQPQHF. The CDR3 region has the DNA TGTGCCAGCAGCCCCTGGCTCAATAGCAATCAGCCCCAGCATTTT.

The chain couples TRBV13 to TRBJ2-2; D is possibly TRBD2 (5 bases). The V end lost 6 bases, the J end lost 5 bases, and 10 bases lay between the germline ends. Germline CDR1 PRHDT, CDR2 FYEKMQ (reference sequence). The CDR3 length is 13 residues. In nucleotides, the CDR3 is TGTGCCAGCAGACGCGGGTTTACCGGGGAGCTGTTTTTT. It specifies CASRRGFTGELFF.

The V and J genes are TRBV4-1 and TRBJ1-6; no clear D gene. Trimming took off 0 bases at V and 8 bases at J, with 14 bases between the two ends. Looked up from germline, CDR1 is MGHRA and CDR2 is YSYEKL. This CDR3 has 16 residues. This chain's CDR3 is CASSQDLSGWDSPLHF. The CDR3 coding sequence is TGCGCCAGCAGCCAAGATTTGTCGGGATGGGATTCACCCCTCCACTTT.

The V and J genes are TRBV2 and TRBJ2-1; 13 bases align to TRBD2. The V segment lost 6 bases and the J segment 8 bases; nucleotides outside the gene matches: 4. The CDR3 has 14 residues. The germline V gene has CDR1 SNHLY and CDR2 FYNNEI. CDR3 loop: CASSRTSGRDEQFF. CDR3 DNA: TGTGCCAGCAGCCGGACTAGCGGGAGAGATGAGCAGTTCTTC.

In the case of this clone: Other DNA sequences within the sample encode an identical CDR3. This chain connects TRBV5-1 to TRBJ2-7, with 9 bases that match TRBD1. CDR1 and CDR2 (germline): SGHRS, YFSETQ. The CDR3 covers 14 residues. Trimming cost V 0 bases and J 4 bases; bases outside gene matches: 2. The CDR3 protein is CASSLGQGGYEQYF. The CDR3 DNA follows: TGCGCCAGCAGCTTGGGACAGGGGGGATACGAGCAGTACTTC.

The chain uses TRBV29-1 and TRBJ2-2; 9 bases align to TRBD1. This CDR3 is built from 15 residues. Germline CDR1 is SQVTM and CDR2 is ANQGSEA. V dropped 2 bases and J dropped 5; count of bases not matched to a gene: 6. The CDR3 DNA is TGCAGCGTTGAATTGGGGGACAGGGCGACCGGGGAGCTGTTTTTT. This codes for CSVELGDRATGELFF.

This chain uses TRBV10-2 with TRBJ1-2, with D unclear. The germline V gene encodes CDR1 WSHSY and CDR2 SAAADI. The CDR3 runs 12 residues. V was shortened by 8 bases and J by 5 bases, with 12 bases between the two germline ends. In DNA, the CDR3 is TGCGCCAGCTCCATAGCCGGGTATGGCTACACCTTC. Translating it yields CASSIAGYGYTF.

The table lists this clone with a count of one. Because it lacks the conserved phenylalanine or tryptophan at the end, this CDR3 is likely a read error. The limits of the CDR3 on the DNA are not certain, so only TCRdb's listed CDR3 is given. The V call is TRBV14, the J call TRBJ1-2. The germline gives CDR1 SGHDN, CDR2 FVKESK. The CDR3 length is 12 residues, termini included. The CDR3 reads CARLDGSRFWRI.

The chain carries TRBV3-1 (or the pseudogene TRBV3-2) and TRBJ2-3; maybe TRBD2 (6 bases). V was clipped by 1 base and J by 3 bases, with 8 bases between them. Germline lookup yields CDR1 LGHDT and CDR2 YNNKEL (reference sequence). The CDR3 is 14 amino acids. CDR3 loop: CASSQVGGTDTQYF. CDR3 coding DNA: TGTGCCAGCAGCCAAGTCGGGGGAACAGATACGCAGTATTTT.

The CDR3 sequence: CASSSGSNQPQHF. CDR3 nucleotide sequence: TGTGCCAGCAGTTCGGGGAGCAATCAGCCCCAGCATTTT. J is TRBJ1-5 and V is TRBV25-1; no firm D call. The CDR3 runs to 13 residues. The germline V gene has CDR1 MGHDK and CDR2 SYGVNS. V lost 5 bases to trimming and J lost 1 base, with 6 bases between them.

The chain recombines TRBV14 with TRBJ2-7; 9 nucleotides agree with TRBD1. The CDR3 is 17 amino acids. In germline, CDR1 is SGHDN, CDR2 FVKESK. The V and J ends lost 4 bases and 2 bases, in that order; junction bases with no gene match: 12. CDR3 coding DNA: TGTGCCAGCAGCCCGCAAATCGGGACAGGGAAAACCTACGAGCAGTACTTC. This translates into CASSPQIGTGKTYEQYF.

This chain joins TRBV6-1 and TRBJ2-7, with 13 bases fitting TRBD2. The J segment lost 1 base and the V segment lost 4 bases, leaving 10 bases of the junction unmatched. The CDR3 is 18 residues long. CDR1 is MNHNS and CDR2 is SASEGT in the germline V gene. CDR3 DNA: TGTGCCAGCAGTGGTCAACTAGCGGGGGGGATTGGGTCCTACGAGCAGTACTTC. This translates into CASSGQLAGGIGSYEQYF.

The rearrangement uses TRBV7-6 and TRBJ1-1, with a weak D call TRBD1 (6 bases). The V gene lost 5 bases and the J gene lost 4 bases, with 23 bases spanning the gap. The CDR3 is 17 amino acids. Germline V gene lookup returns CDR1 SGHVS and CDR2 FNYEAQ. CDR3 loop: CASSRRVFGTNRTEAFF. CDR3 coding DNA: TGTGCCAGCAGCCGCCGGGTGTTCGGGACAAACCGCACTGAAGCTTTCTTT. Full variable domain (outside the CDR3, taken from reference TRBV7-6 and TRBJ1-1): GAGVSQSPRYKVTKRGQDVALRCDPISGHVSLYWYRQALGQGPEFLTYFNYEAQQDKSGLPNDRFSAERPEGSISTLTIQRTEQRDSAMYRCASSRRVFGTNRTEAFFGQGTRLTVV.

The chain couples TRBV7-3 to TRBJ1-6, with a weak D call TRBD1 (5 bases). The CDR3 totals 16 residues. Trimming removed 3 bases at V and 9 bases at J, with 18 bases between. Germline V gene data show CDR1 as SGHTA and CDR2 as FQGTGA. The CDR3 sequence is CASSLLPRQGGSPLHF. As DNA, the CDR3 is TGTGCCAGCAGCTTGCTCCCCCGGCAGGGAGGTTCACCCCTCCACTTT. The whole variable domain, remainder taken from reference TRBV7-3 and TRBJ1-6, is GAGVSQTPSNKVTEKGKYVELRCDPISGHTALYWYRQSLGQGPEFLIYFQGTGAADDSGLPNDRFFAVRPEGSVSTLKIQRTERGDSAVYLCASSLLPRQGGSPLHFGNGTRLTVT.

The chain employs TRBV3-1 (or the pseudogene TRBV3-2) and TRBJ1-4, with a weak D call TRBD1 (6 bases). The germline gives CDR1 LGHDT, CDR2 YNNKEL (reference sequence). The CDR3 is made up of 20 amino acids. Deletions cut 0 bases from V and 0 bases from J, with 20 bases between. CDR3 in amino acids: CASSQDVMGAGSATNEKLFF. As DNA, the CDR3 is TGTGCCAGCAGCCAAGACGTGATGGGGGCAGGGAGTGCAACTAATGAAAAACTGTTTTTT.